This entry describes one TCR beta chain. Its antigen is currently unknown. The record originates from a study of CD8 T cells in Susac syndrome. Study-level results: The CD4+ T cell repertoires that were profiled in Susac syndrome showed no clonal expansion.

The CDR3 contains 19 residues. Trimming took 1 base from V and 0 from J; bases not matched to a gene: 9. Germline values: CDR1 MGHDK, CDR2 SYGVNS. From blood CD8+ and CD4+ T cells, TCR beta sequences were generated. Patients with Susac syndrome showed fulfilment of recently defined diagnostic criteria for definite or probable disease. A quantity of about 0.5 to 1 ug RNA underwent reverse transcription using random hexamers. Across 54 Vbeta and 13 Jbeta, TCR beta CDR3 was amplified with immunoSEQ multiplex PCR. Via MiXCR, TCRdb re-called the immunoSEQ multiplex PCR reads, giving one row per CDR3 protein. The profile covers under 200,000 distinct CDR3 sequences, with approximately 94% appearing a single time and 0.1% to 0.13% taken by the ten largest.

The rearrangement links TRBV25-1 to TRBJ1-5, with TRBD1 matching over 10 bases. Sequenced input: CD4+ T cells from PBMCs. The source is a human donor with Susac syndrome. The CDR3 DNA sequence: TGTGCCAGCAGTGAATCGGGACAGGGGCCCGTTGATAGCAATCAGCCCCAGCATTTT. Its translation is CASSESGQGPVDSNQPQHF.